The text below deals with one TCR beta chain. At one end the junction does not follow the germline gene, possibly because of a read error. This sample is part of a study of blood T cells in healthy people across ages. Sample-barcoded 5' priming and a J-beta primer mix drove a second PCR of roughly 6 to 12 cycles. Unique molecular identifiers of 12 random nucleotides labeled each cDNA. Using its own MiXCR run on the 5' RACE reads, TCRdb lists one record per CDR3 protein. The sample holds 780,000 or so distinct CDR3 sequences, approximately 53% seen once. The sequencing input was blood. The TCR originated in a man aged 40-49 years in good health.

The DNA for the CDR3 is TGTGCTAGCAGCTTAAATTGGGGTAGCGGGAGCTCAGATACGCAGTATTTT. It specifies CASSLNWGSGSSDTQYF. The rearrangement links TRBV7-2 to TRBJ2-3, with 9 bases aligning to TRBD2. The CDR3 contains 17 residues. Germline values: CDR1 SGHTA, CDR2 FQGNSA.